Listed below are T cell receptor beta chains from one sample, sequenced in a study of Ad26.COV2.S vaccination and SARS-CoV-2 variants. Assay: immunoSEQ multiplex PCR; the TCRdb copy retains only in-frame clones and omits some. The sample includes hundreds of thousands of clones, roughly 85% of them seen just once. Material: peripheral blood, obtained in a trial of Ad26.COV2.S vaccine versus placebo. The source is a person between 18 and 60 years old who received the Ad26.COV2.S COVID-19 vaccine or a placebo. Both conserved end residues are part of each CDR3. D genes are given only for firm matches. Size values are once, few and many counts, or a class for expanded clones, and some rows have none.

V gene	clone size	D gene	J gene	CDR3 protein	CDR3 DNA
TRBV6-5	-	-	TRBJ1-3	CASSYGGIGNTIYF	TGTGCCAGCAGTTACGGAGGTATTGGAAACACCATATATTTT
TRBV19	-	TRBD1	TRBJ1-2	CASCLTGQGASSYTF	TGTGCCAGTTGTTTAACTGGTCAGGGGGCTTCCTCCTACACCTTC
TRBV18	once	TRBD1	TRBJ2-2	CASSPTTGLDGELFF	TGTGCCAGCTCGCCCACGACAGGGTTGGACGGGGAGCTGTTTTTT
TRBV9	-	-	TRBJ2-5	CASSVAVSGTQYF	TGTGCCAGCAGCGTAGCCGTTTCGGGGACCCAGTACTTC
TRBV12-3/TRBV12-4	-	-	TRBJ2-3	CASSLEVDTQYF	TGTGCCAGCAGTCTAGAGGTAGATACGCAGTATTTT
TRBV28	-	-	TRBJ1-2	CASGIKANYGYTF	TGTGCCAGCGGGATAAAAGCTAACTATGGCTACACCTTC
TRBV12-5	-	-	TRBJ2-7	CASGREGEQYF	TGTGCTAGTGGTCGCGAGGGTGAGCAGTACTTC
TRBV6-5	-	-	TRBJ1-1	CASSYRKGGRAFF	TGTGCCAGCAGTTACCGCAAAGGGGGGAGGGCTTTCTTT
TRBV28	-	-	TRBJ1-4	CASSLAQGRHEKLFF	TGTGCCAGCAGTTTAGCGCAGGGCCGGCATGAAAAACTGTTTTTT
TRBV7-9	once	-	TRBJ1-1	CASSLETGYGTEAFF	TGTGCCAGCAGCTTAGAGACAGGTTATGGCACTGAAGCTTTCTTT
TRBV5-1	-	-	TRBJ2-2	CASSAYRQEELFF	TGCGCCAGCAGCGCGTACCGACAGGAGGAGCTGTTTTTT
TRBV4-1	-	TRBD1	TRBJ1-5	CASSQVHRGGQPQHF	TGCGCCAGCAGCCAGGTACACAGGGGCGGTCAGCCCCAGCATTTT
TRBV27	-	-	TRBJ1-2	CASSFGRKGLIFNSNYGYTF	TGTGCCAGCAGTTTCGGTCGGAAGGGCCTCATTTTTAATTCTAACTATGGCTACACCTTC
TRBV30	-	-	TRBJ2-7	CAWERGKGLEQYF	TGTGCCTGGGAAAGGGGCAAGGGTCTCGAGCAGTACTTC
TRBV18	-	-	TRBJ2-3	CASSPAAPADTQYF	TGTGCCAGCTCACCGGCCGCGCCGGCAGATACGCAGTATTTT
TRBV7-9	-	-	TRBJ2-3	CASSRDTGSRLDTQYF	TGTGCCAGCAGCAGAGATACAGGGTCCAGGCTGGATACGCAGTATTTT
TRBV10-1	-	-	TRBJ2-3	CASSGGRGDTQYF	TGCGCCAGCAGCGGCGGTCGGGGTGATACGCAGTATTTT
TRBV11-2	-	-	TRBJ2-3	CASTLGGPSTDTQYF	TGTGCCAGCACCCTCGGGGGTCCTAGCACAGATACGCAGTATTTT
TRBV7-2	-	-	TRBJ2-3	CASTLRELPGTDTQYF	TGTGCCAGCACACTCCGGGAACTACCGGGCACAGATACGCAGTATTTT
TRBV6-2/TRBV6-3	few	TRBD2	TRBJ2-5	CASSPWGGETQYF	TGTGCCAGCAGCCCCTGGGGGGGAGAGACCCAGTACTTC
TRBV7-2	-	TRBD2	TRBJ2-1	CASSNSGNTYNEQFF	TGTGCCAGCAGCAATAGCGGGAATACCTACAATGAGCAGTTCTTC
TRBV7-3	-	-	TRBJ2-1	CASWGRGTQNNEQFF	TGTGCCAGCTGGGGCCGCGGGACACAAAACAATGAGCAGTTCTTC
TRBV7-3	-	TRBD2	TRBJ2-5	CASSLRPGTSGETQYF	TGTGCCAGCAGCTTACGGCCGGGGACTAGCGGAGAGACCCAGTACTTC
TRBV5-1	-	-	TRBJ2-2	CASSPGLLMAGELFF	TGCGCCAGCAGCCCGGGACTGCTGATGGCCGGGGAGCTGTTTTTT
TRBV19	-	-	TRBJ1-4	CASASRVREKLFF	TGTGCCAGTGCTAGCAGGGTACGTGAAAAACTGTTTTTT
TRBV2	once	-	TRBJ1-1	CASRQGLGTEAFF	TGTGCCAGCAGGCAGGGACTAGGGACTGAAGCTTTCTTT
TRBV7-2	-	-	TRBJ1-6	CASSHSRASPLHF	TGTGCCAGCAGTCACTCAAGGGCGTCACCCCTCCACTTT
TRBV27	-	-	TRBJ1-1	CASRLHSLNTEAFF	TGTGCCAGCAGGCTTCACAGCCTAAACACTGAAGCTTTCTTT
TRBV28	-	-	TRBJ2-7	CASSLAPYEQYF	TGTGCCAGCAGTTTAGCTCCCTACGAGCAGTACTTC
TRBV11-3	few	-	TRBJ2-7	CASSFLVGDWHEQYF	TGTGCCAGCAGCTTTCTAGTCGGGGACTGGCACGAGCAGTACTTC
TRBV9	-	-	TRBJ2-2	CASSVVPETGELFF	TGTGCCAGCAGCGTAGTGCCAGAGACCGGGGAGCTGTTTTTT
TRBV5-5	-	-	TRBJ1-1	CASSLEAAPNTEAFF	TGTGCCAGCAGCTTGGAAGCGGCGCCGAACACTGAAGCTTTCTTT
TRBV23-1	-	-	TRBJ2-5	CASSRGQETQYF	TGCGCCAGCAGCAGGGGCCAAGAGACCCAGTACTTC
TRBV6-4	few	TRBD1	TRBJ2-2	CASSGPAGQGDTGELFF	TGTGCCAGCAGTGGGCCTGCGGGACAGGGTGACACCGGGGAGCTGTTTTTT
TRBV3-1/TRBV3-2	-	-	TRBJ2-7	CASSQDSASYEQYF	TGTGCCAGCAGCCAAGACTCGGCTTCTTACGAGCAGTACTTC
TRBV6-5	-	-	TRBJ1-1	CASRGDSEGSTEAFF	TGTGCCAGCAGGGGTGATTCGGAGGGGAGCACTGAAGCTTTCTTT
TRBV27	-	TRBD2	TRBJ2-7	CASSRNPTGGGREQYF	TGTGCCAGCAGTCGTAATCCGACCGGGGGGGGCCGAGAGCAGTACTTC
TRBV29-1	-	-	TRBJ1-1	CSVRGLRSGDSTEAFF	TGCAGCGTACGGGGGTTGCGATCCGGGGATTCCACTGAAGCTTTCTTT
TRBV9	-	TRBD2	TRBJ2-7	CASSVVAGGSTYEQYF	TGTGCCAGCAGCGTAGTTGCGGGGGGGTCCACCTACGAGCAGTACTTC
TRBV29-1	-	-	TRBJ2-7	CSVVDGPYEQYF	TGCAGCGTCGTCGACGGTCCCTACGAGCAGTACTTC
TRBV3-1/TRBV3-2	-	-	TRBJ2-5	CASSQDLQETQYF	TGTGCCAGCAGCCAAGATCTGCAAGAGACCCAGTACTTC
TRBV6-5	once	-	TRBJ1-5	CASSNHRTQPQHF	TGTGCCAGCAGTAACCACAGGACCCAGCCCCAGCATTTT